This TCR beta chain was captured in a study of blood T cell repertoires in COVID-19. Germline V gene sequence: CDR1 LNHDA, CDR2 SQIVND (reference sequence). V dropped 5 bases and J dropped 7; count of bases not matched to a gene: 5. The CDR3 sequence is 14 residues long. Original handling: For nucleated cells, counts were estimated from reference gene primer amplification. The protocol was immunoSEQ multiplex PCR, while the TCRdb copy is restricted to in-frame clones and leaves out a portion. V and J calls and clone size are copied from that table; D and trimming were computed from the DNA. The sample yields 150,000 to 180,000 clones, about four fifths seen once.

The TCR comes from a woman aged 60 to 75 with acute or convalescent COVID-19. This chain links TRBV19 with TRBJ1-6; 7 bases are shared with TRBD1. The sample was peripheral blood. The CDR3 spells CASSEQGHNSPLHF. CDR3 bases: TGTGCCAGTAGTGAACAGGGGCACAATTCACCCCTCCACTTT.